Following are 22 T cell receptor beta chains from one sample sequenced in a study of T cell repertoires in cytomegalovirus infection. Each CDR3 protein is one row after TCRdb ran MiXCR on the reads. The data contain around 200,000 distinct CDR3 sequences, 35% to 40% of them seen just once; the ten biggest clones take up approximately 59%. Which antigens these TCRs recognize remains unknown. The sequences come from CD8+ T cells from cultured PBMCs, collected from culture after CMV antigen stimulation. These TCRs come from a human donor in good health (CMV status not recorded). Some clones in this sample may be carry-over from other donors' samples.

The chain uses TRBV19 and TRBJ2-1, with D unresolved. Germline assignment: CDR1 LNHDA and CDR2 SQIVND (reference sequence). Trimming took off 7 bases at V and 7 bases at J, with 20 bases between the two ends. The CDR3 contains 15 residues. This CDR3 reads CASMSRKDARNEQFF. The CDR3 DNA reads as TGTGCCAGTATGAGCCGGAAAGATGCGCGGAATGAGCAGTTCTTC.

This chain links TRBV19 with TRBJ1-1; 9 positions agree with TRBD1. The CDR3 runs 15 residues. The germline gives CDR1 LNHDA, CDR2 SQIVND (reference sequence). V lost 3 bases to trimming and J lost 7 bases; unmatched junction nucleotides: 9. The CDR3 DNA follows: TGTGCCAGTAGTATGGGGCGTCGGACAGGGGATGAAGCTTTCTTT. Protein sequence: CASSMGRRTGDEAFF.

This chain joins TRBV12-3 or TRBV12-4 and TRBJ2-1; D is possibly TRBD2 (5 bases). V gave up 3 bases and J gave up 9 bases, with 9 bases separating them. The CDR3 loop spans 12 amino acids. Written as DNA, the CDR3 is TGTGCCAGCAGTTTCGAGGGTGGTGAGCAGTTCTTC. Its translation: CASSFEGGEQFF.

This clonotype has only a few counts. The rearrangement joins TRBV7-3 to TRBJ2-3, with D possibly called TRBD1 or TRBD2 (5 bases each). V dropped 6 bases and J dropped 5 bases, with 9 bases sitting between them. This CDR3 region has 12 residues. The germline V gene has CDR1 SGHTA and CDR2 FQGTGA. CDR3 sequence reads: CASSFGGDTQYF. The CDR3 DNA reads as TGTGCCAGCAGTTTTGGGGGAGATACGCAGTATTTT.

This clonotype was found a few times. The CDR3 loop is CASSEGTGAAYEQYF. The CDR3 nucleotides are TGTGCCAGCAGTGAAGGGACAGGGGCTGCCTACGAGCAGTACTTC. This chain links TRBV6-1 with TRBJ2-7, with 9 bases that match TRBD1. Looked up from germline, CDR1 is MNHNS and CDR2 is SASEGT. CDR3 length: 15 residues. Losses at the gene ends were 1 base for V and 2 bases for J; bases not matched to a gene: 3.

In this sample, this clonotype turned up a few times. The V and J genes are TRBV12-3 or TRBV12-4 and TRBJ2-7; D not certain. V was cut by 4 bases and J by 4 bases, with 14 bases left in between. The CDR3 length is 14 residues. CDR3 sequence: CASSYRLKEYEQYF. The CDR3 bases are TGTGCCAGCAGTTACAGACTTAAGGAATACGAGCAGTACTTC.

The CDR3 DNA reads as TGTGCCAGCAGTTTGGGGGGGGTCCTCGGCACTGAAGCTTTCTTT. Translated, it gives CASSLGGVLGTEAFF. This chain joins TRBV27 and TRBJ1-1, with D perhaps matching TRBD1 (5 bases). Trimming took 3 bases from V and 4 from J, leaving 15 bases between them. The CDR3 is 15 residues long. CDR1 MNHEY and CDR2 SMNVEV come from the germline V gene (reference sequence).

The V call is TRBV9, the J call TRBJ2-7, with 11 bases identical to TRBD2. Germline V gene lookup returns CDR1 SGDLS and CDR2 YYNGEE. V gave up 4 bases and J gave up 5 bases; unmatched junction bases: 5. This CDR3 is built from 14 residues. The CDR3 DNA reads as TGTGCCAGCAGCCCCCAACTAGCGGGAGACGAGCAGTACTTC. This encodes CASSPQLAGDEQYF.

The chain combines TRBV9 with TRBJ2-7, with 9 bases fitting TRBD2. CDR1 is SGDLS, CDR2 YYNGEE, per germline. V shed 6 bases, J shed 3 bases, and the junction held 7 bases outside the gene matches. The CDR3 sequence is 14 residues long. CDR3 residues: CASNPGLADYEQYF. DNA for the CDR3: TGTGCCAGCAACCCGGGACTAGCAGACTACGAGCAGTACTTC.

This clonotype was detected only once. V and J are TRBV10-3 and TRBJ1-2, with a possible D match to TRBD1 (5 bases). The CDR3 has 13 residues. Per germline, CDR1 ENHRY and CDR2 SYGVKD. Trimming pared 3 bases from V and 9 bases from J, leaving 14 bases between. The CDR3 coding sequence is TGTGCCATCAGTGATGACAGATCGTTCAGCTACACCTTC. It translates to CAISDDRSFSYTF.

This clonotype was seen a handful of times. The gene calls are TRBV27 and TRBJ2-7; 16 bases align to TRBD2. CDR1 and CDR2 from the germline V gene are MNHEY and SMNVEV (reference sequence). The V gene end was trimmed by 6 bases and the J gene end by 3 bases; junction bases not matched to a gene: 17. The CDR3 contains 20 residues. The CDR3 loop is CASSHPPGLAGGADYYEQYF. CDR3 bases: TGTGCCAGCAGCCATCCTCCGGGACTAGCGGGAGGGGCCGACTACTACGAGCAGTACTTC.

The rearrangement uses TRBV5-1 and TRBJ1-1, with TRBD1 matching over 7 bases. The CDR3 spans 12 residues. The junction had 5 bases not matched to a gene; V was cut back by 7 bases and J by 5 bases. Per germline, CDR1 SGHRS and CDR2 YFSETQ. The CDR3 is CASGSGGTEAFF. In DNA form, the CDR3 reads TGCGCCAGCGGATCAGGGGGGACTGAAGCTTTCTTT.

The rearrangement joins TRBV6-6 to TRBJ1-5, with D possibly TRBD1 on 5 matching bases. From germline, CDR1 is MNHNY and CDR2 SVGAGI (reference sequence). CDR3 length: 14 amino acids. V shed 5 bases and J shed 7 bases, with 15 bases lying between them. As DNA, the CDR3 is TGTGCCAGCAGTCCAGGGTCGCGGGAACAGCCCCAGCATTTT. It is translated as CASSPGSREQPQHF.

A few counts support this clonotype. The V gene is TRBV5-8, the J gene TRBJ2-2, with 9 bases that match TRBD1. In germline, CDR1 is SGHTS, CDR2 YDEGEE. V lost 2 bases to trimming and J lost 4 bases; unmatched junction nucleotides: 6. The CDR3 covers 16 residues. CDR3 loop: CASSLSDRGVTGELFF. The CDR3 DNA sequence: TGTGCCAGCAGCTTATCGGACAGGGGAGTCACCGGGGAGCTGTTTTTT.

The chain has TRBV27 and TRBJ2-3, with 9 bases aligning to TRBD2. The CDR3 consists of 18 residues. V lost 7 bases to trimming and J lost 4 bases; unmatched junction nucleotides: 18. The germline V gene has CDR1 MNHEY and CDR2 SMNVEV (reference sequence). The CDR3 protein is CASNRGPGLALVSDTQYF. DNA of the CDR3: TGTGCCAGCAACCGGGGCCCGGGACTAGCTTTAGTTTCAGATACGCAGTATTTT.

This clonotype was found many times. The chain links TRBV20-1 to TRBJ1-5; D is ambiguous. This CDR3 is built from 14 residues. Between the trimmed V and J ends, which lost 3 bases and 3 bases, there was a span of 12 bases. Germline CDR1 reads DFQATT; CDR2 reads SNEGSKA (reference sequence). The CDR3 protein is CSARIGSDNQPQHF. The CDR3 nucleotides read TGCAGTGCTAGGATTGGGAGTGACAATCAGCCCCAGCATTTT.

The rearrangement uses TRBV19 and TRBJ2-1, with TRBD2 identical over 12 bases. The CDR3 is 15 residues long. The V gene end was trimmed by 6 bases and the J gene end by 4 bases; junction bases not matched to a gene: 4. Germline V CDR1 and CDR2: LNHDA, SQIVND (reference sequence). This chain's CDR3 is CASRRTSGAYNEQFF. Here the CDR3 DNA reads TGTGCCAGTAGACGGACTAGCGGGGCGTACAATGAGCAGTTCTTC.

The table lists this clonotype with a few counts. V and J are TRBV14 and TRBJ2-2, with D possibly being TRBD1 (6 bases). V dropped 5 bases and J dropped 6 bases, with 16 bases sitting between them. The length of the CDR3 is 15 residues. Germline V gene sequence: CDR1 SGHDN, CDR2 FVKESK. As DNA, the CDR3 is TGTGCCAGCAGCATCAGGGGAATTCGTGCCGGGGAGCTGTTTTTT. This sequence encodes CASSIRGIRAGELFF.

This clonotype was picked up many times. The rearrangement uses TRBV7-6 and TRBJ1-1; 7 bases map to TRBD1. V dropped 3 bases and J dropped 0; count of bases not matched to a gene: 16. CDR3 length equals 19 residues. From germline, CDR1 is SGHVS and CDR2 FNYEAQ. The DNA of the CDR3 is TGTGCCAGCAGCTTTTATAGGGGCGGGGTGACAGGGATGAACACTGAAGCTTTCTTT. It encodes CASSFYRGGVTGMNTEAFF.

The chain combines TRBV25-1 with TRBJ2-1; D possibly matches TRBD1 or TRBD2 (5 bases each). The V end lost 3 bases, the J end lost 2 bases, and 11 bases lay between the germline ends. This CDR3 comprises 15 residues. In germline, CDR1 is MGHDK, CDR2 SYGVNS. The CDR3 spells CASSDPRDPYNEQFF. The CDR3 DNA reads as TGTGCCAGCAGTGATCCCCGGGACCCCTACAATGAGCAGTTCTTC.

The chain recombines TRBV7-6 with TRBJ2-1, with 10 nucleotides matching TRBD2. V trimming: 5 bases; J trimming: 15 bases; junction bases outside the gene matches: 13. The CDR3 extends over 14 amino acids. The V gene's germline CDR1 is SGHVS and CDR2 FNYEAQ. The CDR3 spells CASSPRLAGEGLFF. CDR3 bases: TGTGCCAGCAGCCCCCGGCTAGCGGGAGAAGGTCTGTTCTTC.

This clonotype was seen a handful of times. The J gene is TRBJ2-5, the V gene TRBV2; 7 bases map to TRBD2. V lost 8 bases and J lost 5; bases outside the gene matches: 5. Germline CDR1 SNHLY, CDR2 FYNNEI. The CDR3 consists of 12 residues. The CDR3 reads CASLRREETQYF. The CDR3 coding sequence is TGTGCCAGCTTAAGGCGGGAGGAGACCCAGTACTTC. The full variable domain, in which reference TRBV2 and TRBJ2-5 provide the parts outside the CDR3, is EPEVTQTPSHQVTQMGQEVILRCVPISNHLYFYWYRQILGQKVEFLVSFYNNEISEKSEIFDDQFSVERPDGSNFTLKIRSTKLEDSAMYFCASLRREETQYFGPGTRLLVL.